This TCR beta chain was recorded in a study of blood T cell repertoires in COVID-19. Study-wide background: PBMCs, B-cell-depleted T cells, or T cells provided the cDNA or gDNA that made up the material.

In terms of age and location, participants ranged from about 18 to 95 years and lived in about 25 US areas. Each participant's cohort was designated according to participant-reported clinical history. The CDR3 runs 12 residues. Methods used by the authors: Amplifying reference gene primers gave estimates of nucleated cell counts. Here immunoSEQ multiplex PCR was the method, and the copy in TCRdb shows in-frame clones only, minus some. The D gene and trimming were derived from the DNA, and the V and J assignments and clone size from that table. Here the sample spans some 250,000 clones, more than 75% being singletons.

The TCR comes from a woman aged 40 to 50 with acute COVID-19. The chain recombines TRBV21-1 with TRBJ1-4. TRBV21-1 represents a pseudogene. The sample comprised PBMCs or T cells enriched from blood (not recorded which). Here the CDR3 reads CASGPGELKLFF. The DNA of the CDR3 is TGTGCCAGCGGGCCGGGGGAATTGAAACTGTTTTTT.